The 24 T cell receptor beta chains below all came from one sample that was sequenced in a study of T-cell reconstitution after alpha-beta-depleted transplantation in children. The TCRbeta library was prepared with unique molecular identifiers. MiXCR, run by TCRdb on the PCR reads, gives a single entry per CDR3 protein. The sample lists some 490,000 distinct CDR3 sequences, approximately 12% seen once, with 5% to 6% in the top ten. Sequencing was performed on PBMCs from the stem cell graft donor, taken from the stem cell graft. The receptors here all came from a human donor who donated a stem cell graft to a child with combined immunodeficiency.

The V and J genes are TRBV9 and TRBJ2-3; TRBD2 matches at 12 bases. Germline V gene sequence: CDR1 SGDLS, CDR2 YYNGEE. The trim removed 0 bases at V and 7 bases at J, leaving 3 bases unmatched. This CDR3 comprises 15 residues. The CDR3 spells CASSVGLAGDYTQYF. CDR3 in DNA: TGTGCCAGCAGCGTAGGACTAGCGGGAGATTATACGCAGTATTTT.

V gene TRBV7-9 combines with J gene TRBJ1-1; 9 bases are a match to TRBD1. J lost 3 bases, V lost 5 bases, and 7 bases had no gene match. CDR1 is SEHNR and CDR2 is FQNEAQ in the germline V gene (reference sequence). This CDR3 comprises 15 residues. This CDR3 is CASSAGQGRHTEAFF. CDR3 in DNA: TGTGCCAGCAGCGCGGGACAGGGAAGACACACTGAAGCTTTCTTT.

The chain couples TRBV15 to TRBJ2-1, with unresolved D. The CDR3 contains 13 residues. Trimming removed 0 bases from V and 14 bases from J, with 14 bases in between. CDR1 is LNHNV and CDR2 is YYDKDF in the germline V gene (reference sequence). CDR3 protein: CATSRDITEFEFF. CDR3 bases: TGTGCCACCAGCAGAGATATAACGGAATTTGAGTTCTTC.

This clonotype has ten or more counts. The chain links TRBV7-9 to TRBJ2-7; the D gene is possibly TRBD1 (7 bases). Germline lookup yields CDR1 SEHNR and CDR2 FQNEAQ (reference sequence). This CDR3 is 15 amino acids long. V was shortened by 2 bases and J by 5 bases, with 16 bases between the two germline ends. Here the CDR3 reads CASSLQQGGRDEQYF. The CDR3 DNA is TGTGCCAGCAGCTTACAGCAGGGGGGAAGGGACGAGCAGTACTTC.

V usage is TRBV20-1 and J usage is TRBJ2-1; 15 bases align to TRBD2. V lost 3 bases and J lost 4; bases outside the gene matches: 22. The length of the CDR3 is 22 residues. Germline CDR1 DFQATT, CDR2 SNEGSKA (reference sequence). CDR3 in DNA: TGCAGTGCTAGCGATCCCTTTTCCCCGGGACTAGCGGGAGGACTACATTACAATGAGCAGTTCTTC. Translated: CSASDPFSPGLAGGLHYNEQFF.

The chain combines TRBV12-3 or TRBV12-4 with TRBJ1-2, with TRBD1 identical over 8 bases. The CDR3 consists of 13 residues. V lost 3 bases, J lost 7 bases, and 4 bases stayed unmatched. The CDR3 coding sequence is TGTGCCAGCAGTTTCCAGGGGGCGCGTGGCTACACCTTC. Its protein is CASSFQGARGYTF.

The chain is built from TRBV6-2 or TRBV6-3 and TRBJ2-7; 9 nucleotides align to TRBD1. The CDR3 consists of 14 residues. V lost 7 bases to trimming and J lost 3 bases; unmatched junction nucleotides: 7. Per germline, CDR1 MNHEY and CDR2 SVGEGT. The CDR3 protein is CASTGQGAVYEQYF. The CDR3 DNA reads TGTGCCAGCACGGGACAGGGTGCGGTCTACGAGCAGTACTTC.

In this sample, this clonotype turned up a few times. The CDR3 DNA follows: TGCGCCAGCAGCTTGATTGGGCAGCCCGGATACAATGAGCAGTTCTTC. Its protein is CASSLIGQPGYNEQFF. This chain connects TRBV5-1 to TRBJ2-1; D is ambiguous. This CDR3 region has 16 residues. V shed 1 base and J shed 4 bases, with 15 bases lying between them. Germline values: CDR1 SGHRS, CDR2 YFSETQ.

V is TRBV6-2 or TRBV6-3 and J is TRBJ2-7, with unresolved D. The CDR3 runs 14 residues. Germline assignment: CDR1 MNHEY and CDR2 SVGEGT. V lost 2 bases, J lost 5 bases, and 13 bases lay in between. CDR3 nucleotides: TGTGCCAGCAGTTACCTCCGCGTGTGGAACGAGCAGTACTTC. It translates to CASSYLRVWNEQYF.

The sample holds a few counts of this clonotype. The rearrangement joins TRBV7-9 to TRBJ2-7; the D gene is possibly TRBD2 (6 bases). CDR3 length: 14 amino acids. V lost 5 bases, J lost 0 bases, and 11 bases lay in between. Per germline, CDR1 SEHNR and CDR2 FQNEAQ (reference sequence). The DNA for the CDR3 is TGTGCCAGCAGCACCACGGGAGACTCCTACGAGCAGTACTTC. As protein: CASSTTGDSYEQYF.

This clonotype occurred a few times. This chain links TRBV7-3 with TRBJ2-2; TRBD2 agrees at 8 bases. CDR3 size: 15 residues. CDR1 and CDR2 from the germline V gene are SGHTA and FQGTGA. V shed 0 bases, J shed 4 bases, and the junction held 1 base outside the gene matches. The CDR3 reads CASSLTREATGELFF. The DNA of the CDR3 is TGTGCCAGCAGCTTAACGCGGGAGGCCACCGGGGAGCTGTTTTTT.

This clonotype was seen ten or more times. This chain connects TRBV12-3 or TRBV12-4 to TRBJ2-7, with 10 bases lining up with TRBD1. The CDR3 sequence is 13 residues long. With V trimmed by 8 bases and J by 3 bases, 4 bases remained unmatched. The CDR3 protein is CASGTGEGYEQYF. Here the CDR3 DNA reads TGTGCCAGCGGGACAGGGGAAGGCTACGAGCAGTACTTC.

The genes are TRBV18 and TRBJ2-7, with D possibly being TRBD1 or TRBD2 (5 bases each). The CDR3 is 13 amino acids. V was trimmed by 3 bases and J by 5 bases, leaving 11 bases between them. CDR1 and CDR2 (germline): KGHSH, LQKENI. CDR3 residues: CASSPRGGNEQYF. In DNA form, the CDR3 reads TGTGCCAGCTCACCGAGGGGTGGGAACGAGCAGTACTTC.

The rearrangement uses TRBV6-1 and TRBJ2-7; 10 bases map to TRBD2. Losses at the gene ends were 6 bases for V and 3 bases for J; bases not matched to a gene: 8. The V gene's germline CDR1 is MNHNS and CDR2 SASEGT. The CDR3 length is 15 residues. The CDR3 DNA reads TGTGCCAGCAGCCAACACAGACTAGCGGGCTACGAGCAGTACTTC. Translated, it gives CASSQHRLAGYEQYF.

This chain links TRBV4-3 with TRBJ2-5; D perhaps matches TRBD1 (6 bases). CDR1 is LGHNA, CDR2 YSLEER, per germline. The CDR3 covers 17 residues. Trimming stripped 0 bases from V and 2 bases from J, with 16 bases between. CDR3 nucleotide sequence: TGCGCCAGCAGCCAAGACCTGGGGGCAGGAAGGCAAGAGACCCAGTACTTC. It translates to CASSQDLGAGRQETQYF.

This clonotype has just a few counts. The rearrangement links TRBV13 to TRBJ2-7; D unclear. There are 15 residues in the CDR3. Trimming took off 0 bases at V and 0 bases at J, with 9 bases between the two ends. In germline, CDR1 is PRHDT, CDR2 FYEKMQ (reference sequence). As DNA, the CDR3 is TGTGCCAGCAGCTTAGGCTCGGTCCGCTCCTACGAGCAGTACTTC. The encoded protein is CASSLGSVRSYEQYF.

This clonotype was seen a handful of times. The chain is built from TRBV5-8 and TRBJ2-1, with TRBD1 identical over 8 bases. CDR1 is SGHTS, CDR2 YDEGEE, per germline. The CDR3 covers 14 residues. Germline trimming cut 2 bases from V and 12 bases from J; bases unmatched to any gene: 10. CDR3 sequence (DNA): TGTGCCAGCAGCTTTCCAGGGGGCGGCGGTGGGCAGTTCTTC. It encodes CASSFPGGGGGQFF.

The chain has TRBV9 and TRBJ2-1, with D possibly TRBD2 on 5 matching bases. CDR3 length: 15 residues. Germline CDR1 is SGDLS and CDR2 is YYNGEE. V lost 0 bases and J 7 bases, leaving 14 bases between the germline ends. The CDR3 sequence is CASSVAGVRGNEQFF. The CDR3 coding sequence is TGTGCCAGCAGCGTAGCTGGGGTACGAGGGAATGAGCAGTTCTTC.

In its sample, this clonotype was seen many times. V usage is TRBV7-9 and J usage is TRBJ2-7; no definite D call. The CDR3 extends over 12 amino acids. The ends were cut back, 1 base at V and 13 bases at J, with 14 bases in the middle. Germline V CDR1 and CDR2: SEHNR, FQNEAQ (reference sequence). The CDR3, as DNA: TGTGCCAGCAGCTTAGGCGGCAGATGCTGCTACTTC. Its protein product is CASSLGGRCCYF.

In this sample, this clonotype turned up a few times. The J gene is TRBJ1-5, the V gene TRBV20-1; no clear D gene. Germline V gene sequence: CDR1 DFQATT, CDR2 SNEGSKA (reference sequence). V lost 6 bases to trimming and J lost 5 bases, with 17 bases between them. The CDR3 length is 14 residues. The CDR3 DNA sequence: TGCAGTGCCCCCCTGGGAGGTTCTTATCAGCCCCAGCATTTT. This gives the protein CSAPLGGSYQPQHF.

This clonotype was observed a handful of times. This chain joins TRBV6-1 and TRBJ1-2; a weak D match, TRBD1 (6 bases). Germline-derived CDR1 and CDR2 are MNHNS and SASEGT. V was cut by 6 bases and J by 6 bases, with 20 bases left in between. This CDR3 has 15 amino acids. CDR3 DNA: TGTGCCAGCAGGGATGTATGGGGGCAGGGTGATGGCTACACCTTC. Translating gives CASRDVWGQGDGYTF.

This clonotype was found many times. CDR3 loop: CASTRQGADQPQHF. In DNA, the CDR3 is TGTGCCAGCACCCGACAGGGAGCAGATCAGCCCCAGCATTTT. The chain recombines TRBV12-3 or TRBV12-4 with TRBJ1-5, with 7 bases aligning to TRBD1. The CDR3 sequence is 14 residues long. Unmatched junction bases numbered 8, after V lost 7 bases and J lost 5 bases.

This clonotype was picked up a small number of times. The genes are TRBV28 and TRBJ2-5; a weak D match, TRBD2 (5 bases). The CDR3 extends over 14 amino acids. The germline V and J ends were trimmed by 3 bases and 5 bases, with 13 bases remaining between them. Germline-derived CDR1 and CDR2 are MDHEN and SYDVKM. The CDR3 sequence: CASSLWAGGETQYF. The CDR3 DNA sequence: TGTGCCAGCAGTTTGTGGGCAGGCGGGGAGACCCAGTACTTC.

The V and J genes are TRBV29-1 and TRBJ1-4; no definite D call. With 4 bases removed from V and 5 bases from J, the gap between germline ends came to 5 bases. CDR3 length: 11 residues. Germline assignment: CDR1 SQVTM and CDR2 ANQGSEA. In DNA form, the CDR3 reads TGCAGCGTTGTTGAAAATGAAAAACTGTTTTTT. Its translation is CSVVENEKLFF.